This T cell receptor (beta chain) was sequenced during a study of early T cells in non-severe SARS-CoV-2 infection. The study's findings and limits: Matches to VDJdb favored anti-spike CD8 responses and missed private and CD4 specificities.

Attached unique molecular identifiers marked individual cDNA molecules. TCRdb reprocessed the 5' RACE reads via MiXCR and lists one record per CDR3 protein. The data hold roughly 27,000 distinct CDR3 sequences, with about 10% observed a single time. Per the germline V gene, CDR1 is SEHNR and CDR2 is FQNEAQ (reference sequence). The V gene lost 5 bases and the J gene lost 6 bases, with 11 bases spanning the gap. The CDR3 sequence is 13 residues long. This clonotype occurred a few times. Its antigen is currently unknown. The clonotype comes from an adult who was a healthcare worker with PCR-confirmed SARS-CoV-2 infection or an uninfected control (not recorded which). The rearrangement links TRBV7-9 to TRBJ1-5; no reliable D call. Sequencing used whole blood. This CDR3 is CASSRASIQPQHF. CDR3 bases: TGTGCCAGCAGCCGAGCAAGTATTCAGCCCCAGCATTTT.